This T cell receptor beta chain is from a study of T cell changes during pregnancy in multiple sclerosis. Assay: immunoSEQ multiplex PCR; the TCRdb copy retains only in-frame clones and omits some. The sample shows more than 85,000 clones, roughly 92% of them seen only once. Trimming cost V 1 base and J 1 base, with 7 bases left between them. Per the germline V gene, CDR1 is SSHAT and CDR2 is FNYEAQ (reference sequence). This CDR3 is built from 14 residues. The TCR was taken from a female donor with multiple sclerosis, enrolled in a pregnancy study. The specimen was peripheral blood, collected in the second trimester of pregnancy. The chain carries TRBV7-7 and TRBJ2-5; maybe TRBD2 (5 bases). CDR3 residues: CASSLVGGQETQYF. CDR3 sequence (DNA): TGTGCCAGCAGCTTAGTAGGAGGCCAAGAGACCCAGTACTTC.